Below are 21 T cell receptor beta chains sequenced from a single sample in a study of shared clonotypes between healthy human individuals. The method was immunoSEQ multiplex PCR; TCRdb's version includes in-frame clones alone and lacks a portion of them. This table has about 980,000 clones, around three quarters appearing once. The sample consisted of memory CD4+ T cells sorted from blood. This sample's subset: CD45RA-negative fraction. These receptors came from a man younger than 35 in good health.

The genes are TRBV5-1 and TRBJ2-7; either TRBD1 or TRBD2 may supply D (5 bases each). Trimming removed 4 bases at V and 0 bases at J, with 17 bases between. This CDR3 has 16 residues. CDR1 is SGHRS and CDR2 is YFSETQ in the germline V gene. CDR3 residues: CASSGGPSISSYEQYF. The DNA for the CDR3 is TGCGCCAGCAGCGGGGGACCGTCAATTAGCTCCTACGAGCAGTACTTC.

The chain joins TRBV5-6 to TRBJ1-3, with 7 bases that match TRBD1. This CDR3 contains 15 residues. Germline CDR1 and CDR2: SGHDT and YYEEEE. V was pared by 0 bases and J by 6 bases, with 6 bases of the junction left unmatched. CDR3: CASSLGGGSTNTIYF. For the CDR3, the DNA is TGTGCCAGCAGCTTGGGAGGGGGCAGCACAAACACCATATATTTT. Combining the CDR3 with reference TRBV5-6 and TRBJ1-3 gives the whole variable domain DAGVTQSPTHLIKTRGQQVTLRCSPKSGHDTVSWYQQALGQGPQFIFQYYEEEERQRGNFPDRFSGHQFPNYSSELNVNALLLGDSALYLCASSLGGGSTNTIYFGEGSWLTVV.

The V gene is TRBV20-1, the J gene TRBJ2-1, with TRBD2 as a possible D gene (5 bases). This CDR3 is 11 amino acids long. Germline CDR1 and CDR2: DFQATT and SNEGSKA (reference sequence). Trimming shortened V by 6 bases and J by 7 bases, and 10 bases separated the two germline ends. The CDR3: CSAPGFNEQFF. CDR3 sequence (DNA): TGCAGTGCCCCGGGGTTTAATGAGCAGTTCTTC.

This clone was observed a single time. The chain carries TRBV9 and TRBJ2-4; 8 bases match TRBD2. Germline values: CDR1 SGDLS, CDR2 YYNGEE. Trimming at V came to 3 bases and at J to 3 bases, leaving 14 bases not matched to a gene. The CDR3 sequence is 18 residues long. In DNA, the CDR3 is TGTGCCAGCAGCGGCTGGAGCGGGGGACTCTATGGCAAAAACATTCAGTACTTC. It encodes CASSGWSGGLYGKNIQYF.

The CDR3 DNA reads TGTGCCACCAGCAGAGTTGCGGGGGGCGATACGCAGTATTTT. This encodes CATSRVAGGDTQYF. The chain is built from TRBV15 and TRBJ2-3; 8 bases align to TRBD2. Germline CDR1 is LNHNV and CDR2 is YYDKDF (reference sequence). V shed 1 base and J 6 bases; nucleotides not matched to a gene: 3. This CDR3 is built from 14 residues.

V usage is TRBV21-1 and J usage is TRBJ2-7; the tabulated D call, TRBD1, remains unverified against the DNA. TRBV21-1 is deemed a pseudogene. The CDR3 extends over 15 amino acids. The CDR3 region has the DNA TGTGCCAGCAGCAGACCCGGGGACACCTCCTACGAGCAGTACTTC. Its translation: CASSRPGDTSYEQYF.

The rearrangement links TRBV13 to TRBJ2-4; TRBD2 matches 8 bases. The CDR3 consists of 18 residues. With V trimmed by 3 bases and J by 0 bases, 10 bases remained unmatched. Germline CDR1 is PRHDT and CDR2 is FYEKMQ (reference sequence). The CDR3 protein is CASSFRGGSPRAKNIQYF. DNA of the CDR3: TGTGCCAGCAGCTTCCGGGGGGGGTCCCCAAGAGCCAAAAACATTCAGTACTTC.

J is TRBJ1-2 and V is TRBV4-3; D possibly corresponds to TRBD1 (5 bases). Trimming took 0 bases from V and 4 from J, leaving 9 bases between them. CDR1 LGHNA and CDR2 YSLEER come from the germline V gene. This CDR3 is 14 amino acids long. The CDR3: CASSQERTSYGYTF. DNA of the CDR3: TGCGCCAGCAGCCAAGAAAGGACAAGCTATGGCTACACCTTC.

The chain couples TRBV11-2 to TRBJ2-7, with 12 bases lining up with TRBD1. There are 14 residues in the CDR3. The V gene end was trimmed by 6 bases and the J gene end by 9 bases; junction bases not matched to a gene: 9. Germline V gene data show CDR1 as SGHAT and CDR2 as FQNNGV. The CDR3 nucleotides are TGTGCCAGCAGTGGGGGGACAGGGGGCCTGGGGCAGTACTTC. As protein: CASSGGTGGLGQYF.

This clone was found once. The CDR3 sequence is CASSREFLGSGANVLTF. CDR3 in DNA: TGTGCCAGCAGTCGTGAGTTCCTTGGCTCTGGGGCCAACGTCCTGACTTTC. The V gene is TRBV6-4, the J gene TRBJ2-6; D is uncertain. Deletions cut 5 bases from V and 0 bases from J, with 14 bases between. The CDR3 sequence is 17 residues long. The germline CDR1 and CDR2 sequences are MRHNA and SNTAGT.

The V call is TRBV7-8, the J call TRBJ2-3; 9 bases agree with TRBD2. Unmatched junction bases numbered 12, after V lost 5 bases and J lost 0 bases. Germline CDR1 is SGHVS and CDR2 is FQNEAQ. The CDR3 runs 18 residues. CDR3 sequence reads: CASSPRGTSLVSTDTQYF. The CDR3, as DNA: TGTGCCAGCAGCCCACGCGGGACTAGCCTAGTGAGCACAGATACGCAGTATTTT.

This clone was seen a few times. The CDR3 spells CAWSLGLAPETQYF. CDR3 nucleotide sequence: TGTGCCTGGAGCCTAGGACTAGCGCCGGAGACCCAGTACTTC. The gene calls are TRBV30 and TRBJ2-5, with 9 bases identical to TRBD2. Germline lookup yields CDR1 GTSNPN and CDR2 SVGIG (reference sequence). This CDR3 spans 14 amino acids. The J segment lost 5 bases and the V segment lost 3 bases, leaving 7 bases of the junction unmatched.

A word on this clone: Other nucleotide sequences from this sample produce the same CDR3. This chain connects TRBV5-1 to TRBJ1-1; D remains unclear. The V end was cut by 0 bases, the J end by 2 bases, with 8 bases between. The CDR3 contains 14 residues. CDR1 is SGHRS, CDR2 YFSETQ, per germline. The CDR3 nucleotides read TGCGCCAGCAGCTTGGAGGGCGGCAACACTGAAGCTTTCTTT. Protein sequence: CASSLEGGNTEAFF.

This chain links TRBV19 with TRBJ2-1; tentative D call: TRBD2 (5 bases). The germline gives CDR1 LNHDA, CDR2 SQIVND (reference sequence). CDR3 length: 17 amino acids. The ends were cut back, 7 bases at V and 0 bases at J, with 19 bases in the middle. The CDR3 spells CASTQYTGRSSYNEQFF. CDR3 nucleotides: TGTGCCAGTACCCAGTATACGGGGAGAAGCTCCTACAATGAGCAGTTCTTC.

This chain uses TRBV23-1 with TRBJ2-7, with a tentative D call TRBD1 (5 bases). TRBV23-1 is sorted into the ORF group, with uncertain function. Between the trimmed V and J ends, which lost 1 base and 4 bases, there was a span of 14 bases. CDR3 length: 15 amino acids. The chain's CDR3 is CASSQLAGKTYEQYF. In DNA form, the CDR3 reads TGCGCCAGCAGTCAATTGGCAGGGAAGACGTACGAGCAGTACTTC.

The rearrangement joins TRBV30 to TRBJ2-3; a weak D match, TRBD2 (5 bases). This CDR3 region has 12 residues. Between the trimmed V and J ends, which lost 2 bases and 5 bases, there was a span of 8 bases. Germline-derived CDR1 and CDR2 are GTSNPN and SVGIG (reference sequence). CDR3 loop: CAWSRGRDTQYF. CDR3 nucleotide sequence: TGTGCCTGGAGTAGAGGGCGAGATACGCAGTATTTT.

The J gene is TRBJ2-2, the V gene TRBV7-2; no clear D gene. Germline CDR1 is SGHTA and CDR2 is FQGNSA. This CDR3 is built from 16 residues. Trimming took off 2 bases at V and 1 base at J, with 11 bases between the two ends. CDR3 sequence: CASSLSFPRNTGELFF. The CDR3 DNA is TGTGCCAGCAGCTTATCTTTCCCACGGAACACCGGGGAGCTGTTTTTT.

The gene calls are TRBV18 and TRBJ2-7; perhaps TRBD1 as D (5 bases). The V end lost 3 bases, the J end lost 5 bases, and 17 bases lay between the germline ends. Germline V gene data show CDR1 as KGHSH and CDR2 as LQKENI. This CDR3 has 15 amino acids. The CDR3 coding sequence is TGTGCCAGCTCACCGCTCGAGGCAGGGCCTCACGAGCAGTACTTC. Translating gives CASSPLEAGPHEQYF.

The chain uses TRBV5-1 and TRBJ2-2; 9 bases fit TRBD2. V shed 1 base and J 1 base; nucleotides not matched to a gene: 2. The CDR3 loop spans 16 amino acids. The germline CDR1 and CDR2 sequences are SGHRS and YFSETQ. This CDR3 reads CASSLSAGGNTGELFF. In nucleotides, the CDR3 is TGCGCCAGCAGCTTGTCAGCGGGAGGGAACACCGGGGAGCTGTTTTTT.

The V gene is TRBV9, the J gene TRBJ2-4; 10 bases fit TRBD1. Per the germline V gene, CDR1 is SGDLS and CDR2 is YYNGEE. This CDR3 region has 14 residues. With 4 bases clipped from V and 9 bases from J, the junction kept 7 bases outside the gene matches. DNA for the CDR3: TGTGCCAGCAGCCCCCGGACAGGGGGTAGCATTCAGTACTTC. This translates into CASSPRTGGSIQYF.

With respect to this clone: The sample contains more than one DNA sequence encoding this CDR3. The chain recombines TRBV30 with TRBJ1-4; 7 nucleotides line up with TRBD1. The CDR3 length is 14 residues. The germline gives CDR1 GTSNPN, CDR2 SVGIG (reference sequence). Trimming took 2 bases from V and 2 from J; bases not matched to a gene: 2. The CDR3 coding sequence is TGTGCCTGGAGTCGACAGGGCACTAATGAAAAACTGTTTTTT. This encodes CAWSRQGTNEKLFF.